What follows is one T cell receptor (beta chain) and its context. The data derive from a study of blood T cell repertoires in COVID-19. Study at large: Samples representing acute and convalescent COVID-19 were sourced from the United States, Italy and Spain. PBMCs, B-cell-depleted T cells, or T cells were the source of the cDNA or gDNA that made up the material.

Original handling: Estimation of nucleated cell counts was performed using reference gene primer amplification. Profiling relied on immunoSEQ multiplex PCR, and the TCRdb table lists in-frame clones only, not all of them. V, J and clone size reflect that table, while D and trimming were determined from the DNA. The sample lists roughly 32,000 clones; about 92% were seen once. The CDR3 has 12 amino acids. V lost 4 bases and J 8 bases, leaving 11 bases between the germline ends. The V gene's germline CDR1 is MDHEN and CDR2 SYDVKM. The sequence came from a man aged 65 to 85 with active or convalescent COVID-19. Material for sequencing was peripheral blood. The J gene is TRBJ1-1, the V gene TRBV28, with D possibly matching TRBD1 (6 bases). The chain's CDR3 is CASSSTGTEAFF. CDR3 coding DNA: TGTGCCAGCAGTTCGACAGGAACCGAAGCTTTCTTT.